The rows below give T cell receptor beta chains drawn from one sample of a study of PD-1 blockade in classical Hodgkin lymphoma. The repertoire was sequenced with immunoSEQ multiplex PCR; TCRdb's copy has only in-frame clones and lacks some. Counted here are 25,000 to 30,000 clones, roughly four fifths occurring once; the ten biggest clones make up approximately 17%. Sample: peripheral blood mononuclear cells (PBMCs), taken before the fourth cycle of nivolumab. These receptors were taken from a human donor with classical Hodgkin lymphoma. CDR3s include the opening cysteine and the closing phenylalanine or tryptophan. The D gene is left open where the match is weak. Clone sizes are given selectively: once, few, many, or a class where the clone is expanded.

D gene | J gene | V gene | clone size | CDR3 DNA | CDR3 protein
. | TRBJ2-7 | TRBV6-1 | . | TGTGCCAGCAGCTTCTCCTACGAGCAGTACTTC | CASSFSYEQYF
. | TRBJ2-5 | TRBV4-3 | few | TGCGCCAGCAGCCAAGATCTTCCGGGGACCCAGTACTTC | CASSQDLPGTQYF
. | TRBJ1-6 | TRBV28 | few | TGTGCCAGCAGTTTAGGAGGGCTACATAATTCACCCCTCCACTTT | CASSLGGLHNSPLHF
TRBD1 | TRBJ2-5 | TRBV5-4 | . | TGTGCCAGCAGCATCCGACAGGGTGGGTTGGAGACCCAGTACTTC | CASSIRQGGLETQYF
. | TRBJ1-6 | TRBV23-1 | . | TGCGCCAGCAGTCAACGAAATTCACCCCTCCACTTT | CASSQRNSPLHF
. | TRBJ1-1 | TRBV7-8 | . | TGTGCCAGCAGCTTAGGAACGGGAATTTCCGCTGAAGCTTTCTTT | CASSLGTGISAEAFF
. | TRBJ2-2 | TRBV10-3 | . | TGTGCCATCAGTGAGGACCCCGGGTCCGGGGAGCTGTTTTTT | CAISEDPGSGELFF
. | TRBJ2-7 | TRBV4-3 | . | TGCGCCAGCAGCCAAGACCGGGGGGCCTTTGAGATGGCCTACGAGCAGTACTTC | CASSQDRGAFEMAYEQYF
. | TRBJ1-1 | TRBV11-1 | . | TGTGCCAGCAGCTTGTACCCAGAGGGAGACAACACTGAAGCTTTCTTT | CASSLYPEGDNTEAFF
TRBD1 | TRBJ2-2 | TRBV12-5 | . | TGTGCTAGTGGCCCTCAGGGGGCTGGCACCGGGGAGCTGTTTTTT | CASGPQGAGTGELFF
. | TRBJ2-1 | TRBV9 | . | TGTGCCAGCAGCGTAGGGCAGGGGATTGATGAGCAGTTCTTC | CASSVGQGIDEQFF
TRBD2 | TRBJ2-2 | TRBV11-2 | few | TGTGCAGCCCAGCGGGGGAACACCGGGGAGCTGTTTTTT | CAAQRGNTGELFF
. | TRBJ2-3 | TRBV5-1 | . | TGCGCCAGCAGCTCCGGTCTCCTACATACTAGCACAGATACGCAGTATTTT | CASSSGLLHTSTDTQYF
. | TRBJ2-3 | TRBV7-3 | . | TGTGCCAGCAGCTCAACTAGGTCGGGCACAGATACGCAGTATTTT | CASSSTRSGTDTQYF
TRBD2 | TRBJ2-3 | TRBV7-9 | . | TGTGCCAGCAGCTCCGGAAGACTAGCGGGGGGGATCACAGATACGCAGTATTTT | CASSSGRLAGGITDTQYF
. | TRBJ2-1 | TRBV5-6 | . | TGTGCCAGCAGCTTTGGGGTCGGAGCGAATGAGCAGTTCTTC | CASSFGVGANEQFF